This record concerns one TCR beta chain sequence. This sample was included in a study of T cells expressing NK-cell markers. Study-level background: Sorted T-cell subsets CD3+CD56+NKG2C+, CD3+CD56+NKG2C- and CD3+CD56-NKG2C+ were TCR beta-sequenced.

Germline V lookup: CDR1 KGHSY, CDR2 FQNENV. CDR3 length: 15 amino acids. TCRdb reprocessed the 5' RACE reads and keeps a single row for each CDR3 protein, giving no DNA. The sample data list under 600,000 distinct CDR3 sequences. The chain joins TRBV16 to TRBJ2-7; there is no DNA to check the TCRdb D call of TRBD1. Source material: blood T cells: a sorted CD56 or NKG2C T cell subset, CD4+ or CD8+ T cells, or bulk PBMC T cells (not recorded which). The sequence derives from a woman aged 45-65 years in good health. CDR3 in amino acids: CASSQSYGGQYEQYF.